These 7 T cell receptor beta chains came from one sample sequenced in a study of response to subunit inactivated influenza vaccine. TCRdb fed the RT-PCR reads into MiXCR, producing one record per CDR3 protein. The data hold more than 600,000 distinct CDR3 sequences, with about 18% observed a single time. The specimen comprised PBMCs from blood, sampled roughly 5 days after vaccination. The receptors were sampled from a man aged 50 or older who received an inactivated influenza vaccine.

The chain has TRBV4-1 and TRBJ1-1; D is possibly TRBD1 (5 bases). Between the trimmed V and J ends, which lost 0 bases and 0 bases, there was a span of 14 bases. This CDR3 has 17 residues. CDR1 MGHRA and CDR2 YSYEKL come from the germline V gene. CDR3 protein: CASSQEAGRPLNTEAFF. CDR3 sequence (DNA): TGCGCCAGCAGCCAAGAAGCGGGACGGCCTTTGAACACTGAAGCTTTCTTT.

This clonotype has more than one count but fewer than ten. This chain links TRBV2 with TRBJ1-4; D possibly corresponds to TRBD1 (6 bases). Germline CDR1 reads SNHLY; CDR2 reads FYNNEI. Deletions cut 4 bases from V and 5 bases from J, with 14 bases between. CDR3 size: 15 residues. CDR3 protein: CASSVRRQGNEKLFF. The CDR3 DNA sequence: TGTGCCAGCAGTGTCCGCCGCCAGGGGAATGAAAAACTGTTTTTT.

The V gene is TRBV18, the J gene TRBJ1-4; D is undetermined. Germline loops: CDR1 KGHSH, CDR2 LQKENI. V was shortened by 2 bases and J by 5 bases, with 12 bases between the two germline ends. The CDR3 covers 15 residues. The DNA for the CDR3 is TGTGCCAGCTCACCAAGAATGGGAAAGAATGAAAAACTGTTTTTT. Its translation: CASSPRMGKNEKLFF.

This clonotype has just a few counts. The V gene is TRBV5-1, the J gene TRBJ2-6; D possibly corresponds to TRBD1 (5 bases). The V end was cut by 5 bases, the J end by 0 bases, with 9 bases between. CDR1 SGHRS and CDR2 YFSETQ come from the germline V gene. CDR3 length equals 15 residues. DNA for the CDR3: TGCGCCAGCAGGGGGCAATTCTCTGGGGCCAACGTCCTGACTTTC. Translated: CASRGQFSGANVLTF.

The V call is TRBV13, the J call TRBJ2-5, with D unresolved. Trimming took 6 bases from V and 0 from J, leaving 11 bases between them. The CDR3 runs to 14 residues. Germline V gene data show CDR1 as PRHDT and CDR2 as FYEKMQ (reference sequence). CDR3 protein: CASRPLGYQETQYF. The DNA for the CDR3 is TGTGCCAGCAGACCGTTGGGGTACCAAGAGACCCAGTACTTC.

Notes on this clonotype: Mismatch with germline at one junction end may stem from a read error. The rearrangement links TRBV28 to TRBJ2-1; D unresolved. Germline loops: CDR1 MDHEN, CDR2 SYDVKM. CDR3 length: 18 residues. CDR3 residues: CSSSLGLYKTRWNNEQFF. The CDR3 DNA reads TGTTCCAGCAGTCTTGGGCTATACAAAACACGCTGGAACAATGAGCAGTTCTTC.

V usage is TRBV12-3 or TRBV12-4 and J usage is TRBJ1-2, with D possibly matching TRBD1 (5 bases). V was trimmed by 3 bases and J by 0 bases, leaving 11 bases between them. There are 15 residues in the CDR3. In DNA form, the CDR3 reads TGTGCCAGCAGTTTGTTTGCAGGGACTAACTATGGCTACACCTTC. Amino acid sequence: CASSLFAGTNYGYTF.